This is a list of T cell receptor beta chains from one sample in a study of T cells expressing NK-cell markers. From the 5' RACE reads, TCRdb lists one entry per CDR3 protein and no DNA. This repertoire includes about 460,000 distinct CDR3 sequences. Sequenced: blood T cells: a sorted CD56 or NKG2C T cell subset, CD4+ or CD8+ T cells, or bulk PBMC T cells (not recorded which). The receptors here all came from a woman between 50 and 59 years old in good health. CDR3s include the opening cysteine and the closing phenylalanine or tryptophan.

>TRBJ2-1|TRBV24-1
CATSDLSYNEQFF
>TRBJ1-5|TRBV24-1
CAPNRGGQGLDQPQHF
>TRBJ1-1|TRBV12-3/TRBV12-4
CASIVTENTEAFF
>TRBJ2-1|TRBV4-1
CASSQDRLAGAGEQFF
>TRBJ1-2|TRBV12-3/TRBV12-4
CASSSTGGRDKGGYTF
>TRBJ1-1|TRBV7-8
CASSTPDGNTEAFF
>TRBJ2-1|TRBV11-3
CASSLLAGNHNEQFF
>TRBJ2-5|TRBV12-3/TRBV12-4
CASSLGGSGVQETQYF
>TRBJ1-2|TRBV5-1
CASSLAHRYGYTF
>TRBJ2-3|TRBV9
CASSLAGGYDTQYF
>TRBJ1-3|TRBV6-6
CASSRGSPGNTIYF
>TRBJ2-1|TRBV5-1
CASSSGAAGLSEQFF
>TRBJ2-1|TRBV29-1
CSGTATGIVNNEQFF
>TRBJ2-3|TRBV24-1
CATSDLQVSGGYLKDTQYF
>TRBJ1-6|TRBV6-6
CASRIGGSPLHF
>TRBJ2-1|TRBV24-1
CATSVPGQGRSGSANEQFF
>TRBJ2-5|TRBV10-3
CAISETASGQETQYF